Listed below are T cell receptor beta chains from one sample, sequenced in a study of radiation and T cells in renal cell carcinoma. The assay was immunoSEQ multiplex PCR, and TCRdb's table has in-frame clones only and misses some. The data hold several thousand clones, with about 60% observed a single time. Here the sequenced sample was tumor tissue, taken from a patient whose treatment included radiotherapy and nephrectomy. Receptors originate from a man aged 55 to 70 with renal cell carcinoma. Each CDR3 is given with its conserved first and last residue. The D gene is left open where the match is weak. Size is stated for part of the rows, as once, few or many counts, or as a class when the clone is expanded.

>TRBJ1-4|.|TRBD1|TRBV6-5
TGTGCCAGCAGTTACGAAACAGGGGGCTTTGAAAAACTGTTTTTT
CASSYETGGFEKLFF
>TRBJ1-4|medium-sized|TRBD1|TRBV29-1
TGCAGCGCCGGGGACAGGGAAAAACTGTTTTTT
CSAGDREKLFF
>TRBJ1-3|few|.|TRBV6-1
TGTGCCAGCAGTGGATACCGACAGGTCTCTGGAAACACCATATATTTT
CASSGYRQVSGNTIYF
>TRBJ2-6|medium-sized|.|TRBV6-4
TGTGCCAGCAGTGAGGGTTCTGGGGCCAACGTCCTGACTTTC
CASSEGSGANVLTF
>TRBJ2-2|once|TRBD2|TRBV30
TGTGCCTGGACCTCACTAGCGGGAGACACCGGGGAGCTGTTTTTT
CAWTSLAGDTGELFF
>TRBJ1-2|.|.|TRBV7-2
TGTGCCAGCAGCCCCGACAGGAGCTATGGCTACACCTTC
CASSPDRSYGYTF
>TRBJ1-2|.|TRBD1|TRBV5-1
TGCGCCAGCAGCCCCCGGGACAGAAACTATGGCTACACCTTC
CASSPRDRNYGYTF
>TRBJ1-1|few|.|TRBV6-5
TGTGCCATCGGGCAGGGGTTGGGCACTGAAGCTTTCTTT
CAIGQGLGTEAFF
>TRBJ2-7|.|TRBD1|TRBV7-9
TGTGCCAGCAGCTTAGACAGGGGGTCAGACGAGCAGTACTTC
CASSLDRGSDEQYF
>TRBJ1-5|.|.|TRBV19
TGTGCCAGTAGTGCAGCGGGGCTGCAGCCCCAGCATTTT
CASSAAGLQPQHF
>TRBJ1-5|.|.|TRBV6-4
TGTGCCAGCAGTGACTCGGCAGATAGCAATCAGCCCCAGCATTTT
CASSDSADSNQPQHF
>TRBJ2-5|few|.|TRBV19
TGTGCCAGTAGCATAGAGCCGGAGACCCAGTACTTC
CASSIEPETQYF
>TRBJ2-7|few|.|TRBV7-2
TGCGCCAGCAGCCAAGTCGGCTCCTACGAGCAGTACTTC
CASSQVGSYEQYF
>TRBJ1-6|.|.|TRBV7-8
TGTGCCAGCAGCTTAGCGGATGAGTCCTATAATTCACCCCTCCACTTT
CASSLADESYNSPLHF
>TRBJ1-1|.|.|TRBV7-4
TGTGCCAGCAGCTTAGGCATGACGTTCATGAACACTGAAGCTTTCTTT
CASSLGMTFMNTEAFF
>TRBJ1-5|.|.|TRBV5-4
TGTGCCAGCAGCTCGAGCCGCGATCAGCCCCAGCATTTT
CASSSSRDQPQHF